Below are 27 T cell receptor beta chains sequenced from a single sample in a study of cytomegalovirus exposure and HLA in healthy donors. The PCR ran on 60 Vbeta and 13 Jbeta primers. Sequencing used immunoSEQ multiplex PCR; TCRdb keeps in-frame clones, though not all of them. The sample has around 100,000 clones; approximately 70% are singletons. Input material: PBMCs. Every receptor here comes from a woman in her 30s in good health and CMV-seronegative.

This clone was seen only a few times. V is TRBV30 and J is TRBJ1-3; D is uncertain. V lost 0 bases, J lost 0 bases, and 3 bases lay in between. In germline, CDR1 is GTSNPN, CDR2 SVGIG (reference sequence). The CDR3 is 13 residues long. The CDR3 is CAWSVYSGNTIYF. The CDR3 DNA is TGTGCCTGGAGTGTGTACTCTGGAAACACCATATATTTT. The full variable domain, in which reference TRBV30 and TRBJ1-3 provide the parts outside the CDR3, is SQTIHQWPATLVQPVGSPLSLECTVEGTSNPNLYWYRQAAGRGLQLLFYSVGIGQISSEVPQNLSASRPQDRQFILSSKKLLLSDSGFYLCAWSVYSGNTIYFGEGSWLTVV.

V and J are TRBV30 and TRBJ1-5; D not certain. This CDR3 region has 15 residues. Germline V gene data show CDR1 as GTSNPN and CDR2 as SVGIG (reference sequence). The V and J ends lost 1 base and 4 bases respectively, with 14 bases between them. The CDR3 DNA follows: TGTGCCTGGAGTGGCCGAGAGGCGGCTAATCAGCCCCAGCATTTT. Translation: CAWSGREAANQPQHF.

The chain employs TRBV5-6 and TRBJ1-4; 7 bases are shared with TRBD1. The CDR3 is 15 amino acids. Germline CDR1 SGHDT, CDR2 YYEEEE. Trimming cost V 1 base and J 6 bases; bases outside gene matches: 6. CDR3 bases: TGTGCCAGCAGCTTGCTGGGACAGATCGATGAAAAACTGTTTTTT. It translates to CASSLLGQIDEKLFF.

V and J are TRBV7-9 and TRBJ1-4; D is perhaps TRBD1 (5 bases). V was shortened by 5 bases and J by 8 bases, with 9 bases between the two germline ends. The CDR3 contains 12 residues. Per the germline V gene, CDR1 is SEHNR and CDR2 is FQNEAQ (reference sequence). CDR3 residues: CASSPKGEKLFF. The CDR3 region has the DNA TGTGCCAGCAGCCCTAAGGGGGAAAAACTGTTTTTT.

DNA for the CDR3: TGTGCCAGCACACATGGAGAGGGTCAGCCCCAGCATTTT. It is translated as CASTHGEGQPQHF. V usage is TRBV6-6 and J usage is TRBJ1-5; no clear D gene. From germline, CDR1 is MNHNY and CDR2 SVGAGI (reference sequence). Trimming cost V 7 bases and J 6 bases, with 13 bases left between them. This CDR3 contains 13 residues.

This sequence joins TRBV30 and TRBJ1-3; D call uncertain. V was shortened by 0 bases and J by 0 bases, with 6 bases between the two germline ends. The CDR3 has 14 residues. Germline CDR1 and CDR2: GTSNPN and SVGIG (reference sequence). CDR3 DNA sequence: TGTGCCTGGAGTGTCGGGAGCTCTGGAAACACCATATATTTT. This translates into CAWSVGSSGNTIYF.

The rearrangement uses TRBV5-1 and TRBJ1-1; D might be TRBD1 (5 bases). Germline V gene lookup returns CDR1 SGHRS and CDR2 YFSETQ. The CDR3 is made up of 15 amino acids. Between the trimmed V and J ends, which lost 0 bases and 2 bases, there was a span of 11 bases. The CDR3 nucleotides read TGCGCCAGCAGCTTGGTCCCCGGGGGAAACACTGAAGCTTTCTTT. Residues: CASSLVPGGNTEAFF.

This clone was observed a handful of times. The chain combines TRBV5-1 with TRBJ2-1, with 13 bases aligning to TRBD2. Germline CDR1 SGHRS, CDR2 YFSETQ. V lost 4 bases to trimming and J lost 8 bases; unmatched junction nucleotides: 9. The CDR3 is 16 residues long. The CDR3, as DNA: TGCGCCAGCAGCCCGTTACTAGCGGGGGGGGCGGATGAGCAGTTCTTC. It specifies CASSPLLAGGADEQFF. Combining the CDR3 with reference TRBV5-1 and TRBJ2-1 gives the whole variable domain KAGVTQTPRYLIKTRGQQVTLSCSPISGHRSVSWYQQTPGQGLQFLFEYFSETQRNKGNFPGRFSGRQFSNSRSEMNVSTLELGDSALYLCASSPLLAGGADEQFFGPGTRLTVL.

V usage is TRBV5-1 and J usage is TRBJ2-3; D is unresolved. V was pared by 1 base and J by 0 bases, with 9 bases between. CDR1 SGHRS and CDR2 YFSETQ come from the germline V gene. The CDR3 is made up of 15 amino acids. In DNA form, the CDR3 reads TGCGCCAGCAGCTTGACTGTATCTAGCACAGATACGCAGTATTTT. Protein: CASSLTVSSTDTQYF.

This clone showed up just once. The chain recombines TRBV5-6 with TRBJ2-1, with a tentative D call TRBD2 (6 bases). Trimming took off 0 bases at V and 2 bases at J, with 9 bases between the two ends. In germline, CDR1 is SGHDT, CDR2 YYEEEE. The CDR3 has 15 amino acids. The CDR3 DNA reads as TGTGCCAGCAGCTTGGGACTAGACGCCTACAATGAGCAGTTCTTC. Translating gives CASSLGLDAYNEQFF.

The chain is built from TRBV12-5 and TRBJ1-1, with D possibly matching TRBD1 (6 bases). Germline values: CDR1 LGHNT, CDR2 FRNRAP. CDR3 size: 18 residues. The V gene lost 2 bases and the J gene lost 3 bases, with 22 bases spanning the gap. The CDR3 DNA reads as TGTGCTAGTGGTTTGAGGTCCCCGCAACAGGGAAACCACACTGAAGCTTTCTTT. This codes for CASGLRSPQQGNHTEAFF.

This clone has a handful of counts. V is TRBV7-2 and J is TRBJ1-2; TRBD1 matches 10 bases. The germline gives CDR1 SGHTA, CDR2 FQGNSA. CDR3 length equals 13 residues. V shed 1 base, J shed 10 bases, and the junction held 3 bases outside the gene matches. CDR3 nucleotides: TGTGCCAGCAGCTTAGGGGGGACAGGGGACTACACCTTC. This gives the protein CASSLGGTGDYTF.

V is TRBV5-1 and J is TRBJ2-1; 11 bases agree with TRBD2. J gave up 10 bases and V 3 bases, and 9 bases lay outside the gene matches. The CDR3 runs 15 residues. The germline V gene has CDR1 SGHRS and CDR2 YFSETQ. This chain's CDR3 is CASSSSLAGGREQFF. The CDR3 DNA sequence: TGCGCCAGCAGCTCTTCTTTAGCGGGGGGGCGCGAGCAGTTCTTC.

J is TRBJ1-2 and V is TRBV7-2; D is possibly TRBD1 (6 bases). This CDR3 contains 16 residues. Germline V CDR1 and CDR2: SGHTA, FQGNSA. V was pared by 4 bases and J by 2 bases, with 17 bases between. The CDR3: CASSSYPQGLNYGYTF. CDR3 DNA sequence: TGTGCCAGCAGCTCGTACCCACAGGGATTGAACTATGGCTACACCTTC.

There are a few counts of this clone. The chain carries TRBV7-2 and TRBJ2-7, with D possibly being TRBD2 (7 bases). The CDR3 totals 15 residues. The germline V gene encodes CDR1 SGHTA and CDR2 FQGNSA. V was cut by 5 bases and J by 1 base, with 15 bases left in between. The CDR3: CASSRPGEGSYEQYF. The DNA of the CDR3 is TGTGCCAGCAGCAGGCCAGGGGAGGGGTCCTACGAGCAGTACTTC.

This clone occurred a few times. The V call is TRBV7-3, the J call TRBJ1-1, with D possibly matching TRBD1 (5 bases). Germline loops: CDR1 SGHTA, CDR2 FQGTGA. The CDR3 has 15 residues. Trimming took 2 bases from V and 5 from J, leaving 15 bases between them. CDR3 amino acids: CASSLGLGRRTEAFF. CDR3 nucleotide sequence: TGTGCCAGCAGCTTAGGCTTGGGGCGACGTACTGAAGCTTTCTTT.

The chain employs TRBV7-9 and TRBJ2-5, with 8 bases fitting TRBD2. Germline trimming cut 1 base from V and 5 bases from J; bases unmatched to any gene: 6. Germline lookup yields CDR1 SEHNR and CDR2 FQNEAQ (reference sequence). The CDR3 loop spans 15 amino acids. For the CDR3, the DNA is TGTGCCAGCAGCTTAGGGCGGGGGGCGGTGGAGACCCAGTACTTC. Residues: CASSLGRGAVETQYF.

This clone appeared a few times. The chain is built from TRBV25-1 and TRBJ2-7; D perhaps matches TRBD1 (6 bases). V was pared by 8 bases and J by 0 bases, with 11 bases between. The CDR3 length is 13 residues. Germline assignment: CDR1 MGHDK and CDR2 SYGVNS. In DNA form, the CDR3 reads TGTGCCAGCTCCCGACAGGACTCCTACGAGCAGTACTTC. The encoded protein is CASSRQDSYEQYF.

J is TRBJ1-1 and V is TRBV5-1, with 7 nucleotides matching TRBD1. The germline V gene has CDR1 SGHRS and CDR2 YFSETQ. J lost 6 bases, V lost 4 bases, and 15 bases had no gene match. CDR3 length equals 16 residues. The CDR3 DNA reads as TGCGCCAGCAGCCCAGGGACAGCGGTAATTAGGGCTGAAGCTTTCTTT. Residues: CASSPGTAVIRAEAFF.

The CDR3 spells CASSSPADSPYTF. CDR3 DNA sequence: TGTGCCAGCAGCTCACCGGCGGACAGCCCCTACACCTTC. This sequence joins TRBV13 and TRBJ1-2, with D perhaps TRBD1 (6 bases). CDR3 length: 13 residues. Germline V gives CDR1 PRHDT, CDR2 FYEKMQ (reference sequence). V was shortened by 4 bases and J by 10 bases, with 16 bases between the two germline ends.

The chain combines TRBV6-1 with TRBJ1-2; TRBD1 is a possible D gene (6 bases). The ends were cut back, 7 bases at V and 8 bases at J, with 14 bases in the middle. The CDR3 extends over 12 amino acids. Germline-derived CDR1 and CDR2 are MNHNS and SASEGT. The CDR3 protein is CASTIGGDGYTF. DNA of the CDR3: TGTGCCAGCACGATAGGGGGTGACGGCTACACCTTC.

The V gene is TRBV19, the J gene TRBJ2-7; possibly TRBD1 for D (6 bases). With 6 bases removed from V and 2 bases from J, the gap between germline ends came to 11 bases. Germline V CDR1 and CDR2: LNHDA, SQIVND (reference sequence). The CDR3 spans 13 residues. In DNA, the CDR3 is TGTGCCAGTAGCCGGGACAACACCTACGAGCAGTACTTC. Protein: CASSRDNTYEQYF.

V gene TRBV6-5 combines with J gene TRBJ2-7, with TRBD1 matching over 8 bases. CDR1 and CDR2 from the germline V gene are MNHEY and SVGAGI. V shed 2 bases, J shed 9 bases, and the junction held 9 bases outside the gene matches. There are 14 residues in the CDR3. The CDR3 sequence: CASSYGQGAPRQYF. In DNA form, the CDR3 reads TGTGCCAGCAGTTACGGTCAGGGGGCACCCCGGCAGTACTTC.

This rearrangement joins TRBV6-4 to TRBJ2-3; 7 bases match TRBD2. The germline gives CDR1 MRHNA, CDR2 SNTAGT. The ends lost 0 bases at V and 11 bases at J; junction bases unmatched: 5. The CDR3 is made up of 13 amino acids. CDR3 sequence (DNA): TGTGCCAGCAGTGACTCTCCAGCGGGAATGCAGTATTTT. Protein: CASSDSPAGMQYF.

This clone was detected only a few times. The chain joins TRBV28 to TRBJ2-5; D unclear. V lost 5 bases to trimming and J lost 5 bases, with 9 bases between them. The CDR3 is 12 residues long. Germline CDR1 reads MDHEN; CDR2 reads SYDVKM. CDR3 protein: CASSPLSETQYF. For the CDR3, the DNA is TGTGCCAGCAGTCCACTGTCGGAGACCCAGTACTTC.

V is TRBV27 and J is TRBJ2-1; D may be TRBD2 (7 bases). CDR3 length: 15 residues. Trimming removed 2 bases at V and 4 bases at J, with 12 bases between. Germline-derived CDR1 and CDR2 are MNHEY and SMNVEV (reference sequence). This CDR3 reads CASSLAEGGYNEQFF. As DNA, the CDR3 is TGTGCCAGCAGTTTAGCGGAGGGGGGGTACAATGAGCAGTTCTTC.

The J gene is TRBJ2-1, the V gene TRBV7-8; the match to TRBD2 covers 11 bases. This CDR3 has 16 amino acids. Trimming at V came to 3 bases and at J to 6 bases, leaving 7 bases not matched to a gene. Germline values: CDR1 SGHVS, CDR2 FQNEAQ. CDR3 protein: CASSLIASGGFNEQFF. CDR3 sequence (DNA): TGTGCCAGCAGCTTGATCGCTAGCGGGGGGTTCAATGAGCAGTTCTTC.